Presented here are 12 T cell receptor beta chains from one specimen sequenced in a study of Ad26.COV2.S vaccination and SARS-CoV-2 variants. Assay used: immunoSEQ multiplex PCR; TCRdb lists only in-frame clones, some missing. The sample has about 390,000 clones; roughly 90% are singletons. As to treatment: around 19 received Ad26.COV2.S at low or high dose, single or two shots; several received placebo; per-sample allocation not given. Sampling took place 63 days after the first vaccine or placebo injection. The sequenced sample was peripheral blood, obtained in a trial of Ad26.COV2.S vaccine versus placebo. Receptor source: a person aged 18-60 years who received the Ad26.COV2.S COVID-19 vaccine or a placebo.

The rearrangement uses TRBV7-9 and TRBJ2-1; 8 nucleotides agree with TRBD2. Germline V CDR1 and CDR2: SEHNR, FQNEAQ (reference sequence). The CDR3 totals 17 residues. V trimming: 2 bases; J trimming: 4 bases; junction bases outside the gene matches: 10. As DNA, the CDR3 is TGTGCCAGCAGCTTACAACTAAATAGCGGGACATACAATGAGCAGTTCTTC. Translating gives CASSLQLNSGTYNEQFF.

V is TRBV6-1 and J is TRBJ2-7; unclear D gene. This CDR3 contains 13 residues. Per the germline V gene, CDR1 is MNHNS and CDR2 is SASEGT. V lost 3 bases and J lost 0, with 6 bases in between. CDR3 protein: CASSDSSSYEQYF. The DNA for the CDR3 is TGTGCCAGCAGTGACAGTAGCTCCTACGAGCAGTACTTC.

The rearrangement joins TRBV6-5 to TRBJ1-2; D is perhaps TRBD1 (5 bases). The CDR3 has 14 amino acids. The germline V gene has CDR1 MNHEY and CDR2 SVGAGI. Trimming took 6 bases from V and 4 from J, leaving 15 bases between them. CDR3 residues: CASRPGPRPYGYTF. For the CDR3, the DNA is TGTGCCAGCAGGCCGGGACCGAGACCCTATGGCTACACCTTC.

The chain uses TRBV12-3 or TRBV12-4 and TRBJ1-5; no clear D gene. CDR3 length: 12 residues. The germline V and J ends were trimmed by 3 bases and 3 bases, with 3 bases remaining between them. The chain's CDR3 is CASSFDNQPQHF. The CDR3 nucleotides are TGTGCCAGCAGTTTCGACAATCAGCCCCAGCATTTT.

The rearrangement uses TRBV6-5 and TRBJ1-1, with D uncertain. The CDR3 is 14 amino acids. CDR1 and CDR2 (germline): MNHEY, SVGAGI. The germline V and J ends were trimmed by 2 bases and 5 bases, with 12 bases remaining between them. CDR3 region: CASSYGPGWTEAFF. CDR3 nucleotides: TGTGCCAGCAGTTACGGACCAGGTTGGACTGAAGCTTTCTTT.

The chain recombines TRBV7-2 with TRBJ2-3; 8 positions agree with TRBD2. Germline V gives CDR1 SGHTA, CDR2 FQGNSA. J gave up 4 bases and V 8 bases, and 11 bases lay outside the gene matches. There are 15 residues in the CDR3. This CDR3 reads CASRSPGGAADTQYF. CDR3 DNA: TGTGCCAGCCGATCCCCGGGGGGGGCGGCAGATACGCAGTATTTT.

The rearrangement joins TRBV28 to TRBJ2-7; D unresolved. CDR3 size: 12 residues. The germline V gene encodes CDR1 MDHEN and CDR2 SYDVKM. Trimming shortened V by 3 bases and J by 4 bases, and 7 bases separated the two germline ends. CDR3 bases: TGTGCCAGCAGTTTCTGGTCGTACGAGCAGTACTTC. Its translation: CASSFWSYEQYF.

The chain combines TRBV11-2 with TRBJ2-3; D is perhaps TRBD1 or TRBD2 (5 bases each). Per germline, CDR1 SGHAT and CDR2 FQNNGV. The CDR3 has 11 residues. The V end lost 5 bases, the J end lost 11 bases, and 11 bases lay between the germline ends. The CDR3 here is CASSTGTRQYF. In nucleotides, the CDR3 is TGTGCCAGCAGCACCGGGACGAGGCAGTATTTT.

The chain combines TRBV13 with TRBJ1-6, with D possibly matching TRBD1 (5 bases). Germline lookup yields CDR1 PRHDT and CDR2 FYEKMQ (reference sequence). The CDR3 is 14 amino acids. The ends were cut back, 2 bases at V and 7 bases at J, with 9 bases in the middle. This chain's CDR3 is CASSLRQGNSPLHF. In DNA, the CDR3 is TGTGCCAGCAGCTTAAGGCAGGGAAATTCACCCCTCCACTTT.

The rearrangement joins TRBV10-1 to TRBJ2-1; D gene unclear. Trimming removed 4 bases at V and 8 bases at J, with 12 bases between. The V gene's germline CDR1 is WNHNN and CDR2 SYGVQD (reference sequence). CDR3 length: 13 amino acids. CDR3 region: CASSGAVEDEQFF. CDR3 coding DNA: TGCGCCAGCAGTGGGGCGGTTGAGGATGAGCAGTTCTTC.

In its sample, this clone was seen once. The chain carries TRBV4-3 and TRBJ2-5; TRBD2 might be the D (7 bases). V was trimmed by 4 bases and J by 5 bases, leaving 20 bases between them. This CDR3 has 16 amino acids. The germline V gene has CDR1 LGHNA and CDR2 YSLEER. This CDR3 is CASSPKGGKAGETQYF. The CDR3 DNA sequence: TGCGCCAGCAGCCCCAAGGGGGGCAAAGCGGGGGAGACCCAGTACTTC.

The table lists this clone with a few counts. V gene TRBV2 combines with J gene TRBJ1-5; D is uncertain. The germline CDR1 and CDR2 sequences are SNHLY and FYNNEI. This CDR3 is built from 13 residues. V lost 6 bases and J lost 0, with 6 bases in between. The CDR3 protein is CASRTDSNQPQHF. The CDR3 DNA follows: TGTGCCAGCAGGACGGATAGCAATCAGCCCCAGCATTTT.